Many counts were recorded for the clone carrying this TCR beta chain. Its antigen remains unknown. The data were obtained in a study of HIV-infected patients and healthy controls. The study, taken as a whole, reports: When repertoires were size-matched, rare events in HIV-infected data became overweighted. MAIT alpha-chain CDR3s were frequent in healthy controls, depleted in HIV+.

Reverse transcription used 450 to 650 ng RNA and constant-region primers for alpha and beta. Using multiplexing indices, alpha and beta chain libraries were generated apart by chain-specific third strand synthesis. A 12-nucleotide barcode per molecule came from two concatenated random hexamers added pre-amplification. One entry per CDR3 protein, called by TCRdb with MiXCR from the 5' RACE reads. The sample gives some 25,000 distinct CDR3 sequences, 8.5% of which show up once; 3.5% to 4.5% is in the top ten. All unsorted peripheral T cells were captured because whole blood was used without fractionation. This CDR3 is built from 11 residues. Germline values: CDR1 LGHDT, CDR2 YNNKEL (reference sequence). Trimming stripped 4 bases from V and 8 bases from J, with 6 bases between.

The sequence was obtained from an adult in good health. The sequenced sample consisted of blood. The V call is TRBV3-1, the J call TRBJ2-4; D is undetermined. For the CDR3, the DNA is TGTGCCAGCAGCCTTAGGGACATTCAGTACTTC. Its protein is CASSLRDIQYF.